This TCR beta chain stems from a study of human T cells and chemical hapten exposure. Study background: Patients having alopecia areata, totalis or universalis were mostly female.

General observations from the study: Sensitization with DPC brought no change to TCRs above 1 in 1000 in frequency.

As concerns this clonotype: What it recognizes is unknown.

TCRdb re-analysed the RACE reads in MiXCR, keeping a single row per CDR3 protein. This table holds approximately 84,000 distinct CDR3 sequences, about 10% found once. The time point denotes: patch test 2, 6 weeks after DPC sensitization. Treatment in this sample: therapeutic diphenylcyclopropenone sensitization with weekly scalp DPC. The input for sequencing was whole blood, taken in connection with sensitization to the hapten diphenylcyclopropenone (DPC). The clonotype was recovered from a woman aged 30 to 39 with alopecia areata. Some clones in this sample may be carry-over from other donors' samples.

CDR3 sequence (DNA): TGCGCCAGCAATGGAAGAGGACAGGGGGCAAATGAGCAGTTCTTC. Translated, it gives CASNGRGQGANEQFF. The chain employs TRBV5-1 and TRBJ2-1, with 11 positions matching TRBD1. J lost 7 bases, V lost 6 bases, and 9 bases had no gene match. The CDR3 is 15 residues long. The V gene's germline CDR1 is SGHRS and CDR2 YFSETQ.